This entry is about one T cell receptor beta chain. The data derive from a study of shared T cell receptors in the human thymus. Only in-frame clones appear in the TCRdb table, and some are missing; sequencing was by immunoSEQ multiplex PCR. This table has roughly 710,000 clones, approximately 85% appearing once. The CDR3 is 12 amino acids. V dropped 0 bases and J dropped 5 bases, with 6 bases sitting between them. The V gene's germline CDR1 is SGHNT and CDR2 YYREEE (reference sequence). This sample also appeared in a second study, on human thymus T cells. This second report adds: Samples came from healthy Finnish infants during open corrective cardiac surgery. During corrective heart surgery, resections were taken, and the thymus tissue came from them. Thymic and blood repertoires appeared to show biased V and J gene usage. Unrelated individuals had highly overlapping thymic repertoires, as reported in related research.

The sample comprised thymocytes. The source of this sequence is a girl younger than two with a congenital heart defect. The chain has TRBV5-4 and TRBJ2-7; D possibly corresponds to TRBD2 (5 bases). The CDR3 protein is CASSLDGNEQYF. In nucleotides, the CDR3 is TGTGCCAGCAGCTTGGACGGGAACGAGCAGTACTTC.